This T cell receptor (beta chain) derives from a study of cytomegalovirus exposure and HLA in healthy donors. It was with 60 Vbeta and 13 Jbeta primers that the PCR ran. The method was immunoSEQ multiplex PCR; TCRdb's version includes in-frame clones alone and lacks a portion of them. The sample has 100,000 or so clones; more than 60% are singletons. The sample comprised PBMCs. The clonotype was recovered from a woman aged 40-49 years in good health and CMV-seropositive.

The CDR3 sequence is CASSSDRLVGYTF. In DNA, the CDR3 is TGTGCCAGCAGCTCGGACAGGCTAGTGGGCTACACCTTC. This chain connects TRBV7-2 to TRBJ1-2, with 7 bases fitting TRBD1. The length of the CDR3 is 13 residues. The germline gives CDR1 SGHTA, CDR2 FQGNSA. V lost 4 bases and J lost 8; bases outside the gene matches: 7. Full variable domain (rest looked up from reference TRBV7-2 and TRBJ1-2): GAGVSQSPSNKVTEKGKDVELRCDPISGHTALYWYRQSLGQGLEFLIYFQGNSAPDKSGLPSDRFSAERTGGSVSTLTIQRTQQEDSAVYLCASSSDRLVGYTFGSGTRLTVV.